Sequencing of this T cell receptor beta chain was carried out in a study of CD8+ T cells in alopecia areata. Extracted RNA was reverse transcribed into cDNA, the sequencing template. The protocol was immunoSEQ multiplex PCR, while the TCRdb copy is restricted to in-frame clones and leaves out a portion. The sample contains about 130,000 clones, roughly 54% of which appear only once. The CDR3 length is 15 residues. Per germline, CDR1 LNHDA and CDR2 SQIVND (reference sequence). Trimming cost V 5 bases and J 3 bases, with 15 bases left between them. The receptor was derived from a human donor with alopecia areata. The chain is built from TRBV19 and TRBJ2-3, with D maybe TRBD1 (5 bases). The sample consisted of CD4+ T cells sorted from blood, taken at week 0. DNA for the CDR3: TGTGCCAGTAGTGCCCAAGGGGTCGGGACAGATACGCAGTATTTT. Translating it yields CASSAQGVGTDTQYF.